A single sample is the source of the 23 T cell receptor beta chains below, sequenced in a study of blood T cell repertoires in COVID-19 (dated by TCRdb to about 2020). Receptors were amplified or captured by the immunoSEQ multiplex PCR assay. Sourced from immuneACCESS, this table was stored by TCRdb with only in-frame sequences that have V and J called. A share of the clones is absent; for the studies checked, an unresolved V gene accounts for under half, and the remainder has no known explanation. This sample is represented by hundreds of thousands of clones; 70% to 90% of them were singletons. In total, the top ten clones hold approximately 12% of the sample. The specimen sequenced was peripheral blood. Receptor source: a woman aged 50 to 65 with COVID-19, enrolled during active disease.

This rearrangement joins TRBV6-1 to TRBJ2-7; D might be TRBD2 (6 bases). CDR3 size: 14 residues. Germline V gene sequence: CDR1 MNHNS, CDR2 SASEGT. V was pared by 1 base and J by 7 bases, with 14 bases between. The CDR3 sequence: CASSEGAAAGEQYF. CDR3 nucleotide sequence: TGTGCCAGCAGTGAAGGGGCCGCCGCGGGGGAGCAGTACTTC.

The chain joins TRBV5-1 to TRBJ1-2; 8 nucleotides align to TRBD1. The CDR3 has 16 amino acids. Germline CDR1 SGHRS, CDR2 YFSETQ. After removal of 0 bases from V and 8 bases from J, the junction contained 12 bases not matched to a gene. In nucleotides, the CDR3 is TGCGCCAGCAGCTTGGGGCCGGGACAGGTCGATGCCGGCTACACCTTC. It specifies CASSLGPGQVDAGYTF.

The V gene is TRBV6-1, the J gene TRBJ2-7; D might be TRBD1 (6 bases). V lost 2 bases, J lost 5 bases, and 16 bases lay in between. This CDR3 is 15 amino acids long. The germline V gene encodes CDR1 MNHNS and CDR2 SASEGT. In nucleotides, the CDR3 is TGTGCCAGCAGTGAATGGCCGAGGACAGTCCACGAGCAGTACTTC. Translated: CASSEWPRTVHEQYF.

The chain couples TRBV28 to TRBJ1-5; no clear D gene. This CDR3 spans 14 amino acids. Germline assignment: CDR1 MDHEN and CDR2 SYDVKM. Trimming stripped 6 bases from V and 8 bases from J, with 17 bases between. CDR3 loop: CASSLGGQSKPQHF. The CDR3 DNA sequence: TGTGCCAGCAGCCTAGGCGGGCAGTCTAAGCCCCAGCATTTT.

This clone was counted a few times. This sequence joins TRBV10-2 and TRBJ1-1; no clear D gene. CDR3 size: 12 residues. Germline-derived CDR1 and CDR2 are WSHSY and SAAADI. V was pared by 6 bases and J by 10 bases, with 15 bases between. This CDR3 reads CASSPPGSGAFF. The CDR3 DNA sequence: TGCGCCAGCAGCCCCCCGGGTAGTGGAGCTTTCTTT.

The chain employs TRBV3-1 (or the pseudogene TRBV3-2) and TRBJ1-5; D not certain. CDR1 is LGHDT and CDR2 is YNNKEL in the germline V gene (reference sequence). The V end was cut by 1 base, the J end by 9 bases, with 19 bases between. This CDR3 region has 16 residues. The chain's CDR3 is CASSQGFSPGNWPQHF. The CDR3 DNA is TGTGCCAGCAGCCAAGGATTTAGCCCGGGAAACTGGCCCCAGCATTTT.

The V gene is TRBV6-5, the J gene TRBJ2-2; tentative D call: TRBD1 (6 bases). Germline V gives CDR1 MNHEY, CDR2 SVGAGI. The CDR3 has 15 amino acids. V dropped 0 bases and J dropped 7 bases, with 12 bases sitting between them. The CDR3: CASSYSSGAVGELFF. DNA of the CDR3: TGTGCCAGCAGTTACTCTTCAGGGGCGGTCGGGGAGCTGTTTTTT.

The chain links TRBV5-4 to TRBJ1-6, with TRBD1 as a possible D gene (5 bases). Between the trimmed V and J ends, which lost 0 bases and 6 bases, there was a span of 13 bases. The CDR3 covers 16 residues. Germline CDR1 is SGHNT and CDR2 is YYREEE (reference sequence). In DNA, the CDR3 is TGTGCCAGCAGCTTGGATTCCAGGGTGGGTAATTCACCCCTCCACTTT. It encodes CASSLDSRVGNSPLHF.

J is TRBJ2-3 and V is TRBV11-2; 7 nucleotides match TRBD2. The CDR3 loop spans 15 amino acids. V shed 3 bases and J 3 bases; nucleotides not matched to a gene: 6. Germline CDR1 is SGHAT and CDR2 is FQNNGV. The CDR3 spells CASSFNWGGTDTQYF. As DNA, the CDR3 is TGTGCCAGCAGCTTTAATTGGGGGGGGACAGATACGCAGTATTTT.

This clone is a singleton in its sample. CDR3 DNA: TGTGCCAGCACCCGGGGAGCCACTGATTCACCCCTCCACTTT. Its translation: CASTRGATDSPLHF. The chain carries TRBV6-6 and TRBJ1-6; the D is unclear. V dropped 7 bases and J dropped 8 bases, with 15 bases sitting between them. The CDR3 runs 14 residues. Germline V gene data show CDR1 as MNHNY and CDR2 as SVGAGI (reference sequence).

J is TRBJ2-1 and V is TRBV30; 12 nucleotides line up with TRBD2. Germline CDR1 reads GTSNPN; CDR2 reads SVGIG (reference sequence). This CDR3 comprises 15 residues. With V trimmed by 1 base and J by 9 bases, 7 bases remained unmatched. DNA for the CDR3: TGTGCCTGGAGTGCAGGACTAGCGGGAATGGGTGAGCAGTTCTTC. Translating it yields CAWSAGLAGMGEQFF.

The chain links TRBV11-2 to TRBJ1-1; D is undetermined. V was cut by 0 bases and J by 8 bases, with 10 bases left in between. Per the germline V gene, CDR1 is SGHAT and CDR2 is FQNNGV. The CDR3 contains 13 residues. Written as DNA, the CDR3 is TGTGCCAGCAGCTTAGAAGACATGGCGGAAGCTTTCTTT. It is translated as CASSLEDMAEAFF.

The chain uses TRBV24-1 and TRBJ1-2; D gene ambiguous. Germline CDR1 and CDR2: KGHDR and SFDVKD. Trimming removed 4 bases at V and 4 bases at J, with 12 bases between. The CDR3 runs to 14 residues. The CDR3 DNA follows: TGTGCCACCAGTGACCCGACCGGGATCTATGGCTACACCTTC. Translating it yields CATSDPTGIYGYTF.

The genes are TRBV4-1 and TRBJ1-2; tentative D call: TRBD1 (5 bases). Germline V gene lookup returns CDR1 MGHRA and CDR2 YSYEKL. The CDR3 loop spans 15 amino acids. Trimming pared 0 bases from V and 7 bases from J, leaving 15 bases between. CDR3: CASSQEAEGRGGYTF. The CDR3, as DNA: TGCGCCAGCAGCCAAGAGGCGGAGGGGCGGGGTGGCTACACCTTC.

The chain employs TRBV5-4 and TRBJ2-7; weak D call: TRBD2 (6 bases). Germline-derived CDR1 and CDR2 are SGHNT and YYREEE (reference sequence). Trimming removed 4 bases from V and 0 bases from J, with 11 bases in between. This CDR3 is 14 amino acids long. CDR3 amino acids: CASSRAGISYEQYF. As DNA, the CDR3 is TGTGCCAGCAGCCGAGCGGGTATCTCCTACGAGCAGTACTTC.

Only a few counts were recorded for this clone. The chain combines TRBV19 with TRBJ1-1, with D maybe TRBD1 (6 bases). The CDR3 is 14 residues long. The V end lost 2 bases, the J end lost 8 bases, and 15 bases lay between the germline ends. Germline V lookup: CDR1 LNHDA, CDR2 SQIVND (reference sequence). The CDR3 reads CASSIQMAQGEAFF. The CDR3 DNA follows: TGTGCCAGTAGTATACAAATGGCCCAGGGGGAAGCTTTCTTT.

V usage is TRBV5-8 and J usage is TRBJ1-2; TRBD1 agrees at 9 bases. Germline V gene lookup returns CDR1 SGHTS and CDR2 YDEGEE. The CDR3 is 14 amino acids. The trim removed 1 base at V and 4 bases at J, leaving 2 bases unmatched. The CDR3 DNA follows: TGTGCCAGCAGCTTGACAGGGGGCGGCTATGGCTACACCTTC. Amino acid sequence: CASSLTGGGYGYTF.

The rearrangement joins TRBV28 to TRBJ2-7; possibly TRBD2 for D (7 bases). V lost 10 bases to trimming and J lost 4 bases, with 14 bases between them. The CDR3 extends over 12 amino acids. The germline CDR1 and CDR2 sequences are MDHEN and SYDVKM. The CDR3 DNA sequence: TGTGCCACCCGTGGGGGGGCGTACGAGCAGTACTTC. It specifies CATRGGAYEQYF.

The J gene is TRBJ2-7, the V gene TRBV6-6; D might be TRBD1 (6 bases). The CDR3 extends over 15 amino acids. Germline CDR1 is MNHNY and CDR2 is SVGAGI (reference sequence). The ends were cut back, 0 bases at V and 6 bases at J, with 15 bases in the middle. The CDR3 here is CASSYSGNRDGEQYF. CDR3 nucleotides: TGTGCCAGCAGTTACTCAGGCAACAGGGACGGCGAGCAGTACTTC.

Notes on this clone: One junction end does not reproduce the germline sequence, and a read error may be involved. The V call is TRBV6-5, the J call TRBJ2-3; no firm D call. The CDR3 length is 11 residues. CDR1 is MNHEY and CDR2 is SVGAGI in the germline V gene. The CDR3 protein is CSSRSTDTQYF. In nucleotides, the CDR3 is TGTTCCAGCAGGTCGACAGATACGCAGTATTTT.

V gene TRBV28 combines with J gene TRBJ2-7; 7 nucleotides align to TRBD1. The CDR3 loop spans 14 amino acids. Trimming took 3 bases from V and 5 from J; bases not matched to a gene: 7. Germline lookup yields CDR1 MDHEN and CDR2 SYDVKM. CDR3 loop: CASSFNRGEDEQYF. DNA of the CDR3: TGTGCCAGCAGTTTCAACAGGGGCGAAGACGAGCAGTACTTC.

This clone was found a few times. J is TRBJ2-7 and V is TRBV4-1; 10 bases align to TRBD2. The trim removed 6 bases at V and 7 bases at J, leaving 12 bases unmatched. Germline V gives CDR1 MGHRA, CDR2 YSYEKL. The CDR3 totals 15 residues. CDR3 residues: CASRPTGTSGVEQYF. As DNA, the CDR3 is TGCGCCAGCAGGCCCACGGGTACTAGCGGGGTGGAGCAGTACTTC.

This clone has only one observation. Since a much larger clone is just one base distant, this may be a read error. CDR3 residues: CASSWTGSYGYTF. CDR3 DNA: TGTGCCAGCAGCTGGACAGGGAGCTATGGCTACACCTTC. The genes are TRBV7-2 and TRBJ1-2, with TRBD1 identical over 8 bases. J was trimmed by 4 bases and V by 4 bases; bases with no gene match: 2. This CDR3 region has 13 residues. From germline, CDR1 is SGHTA and CDR2 FQGNSA.